This T cell receptor (beta chain) was identified in a study of graft-versus-host responses after intestinal transplantation. Study in general: Recipients obtained multivisceral, liver-intestinal, or isolated intestinal transplants. Recipients were all induced with anti-thymocyte globulin, then given tacrolimus and steroids for 2 to 4 years. Notes on the study in general: Within the allografts of patients who had graft-donor T cell macrochimerism, graft-versus-host to host-versus-graft clonal ratios were high. Recipient marrow showed GvH clones, some seen first in ileum or blood.

TCRdb keeps only in-frame clones here, not all; method: immunoSEQ multiplex PCR. Here the sample spans around 20,000 clones, about 92% being singletons. On this clone itself: What it binds is unknown.

The CDR3 covers 16 residues. Germline V gene lookup returns CDR1 MNHEY and CDR2 SVGAGI. Losses at the gene ends were 2 bases for V and 3 bases for J; bases not matched to a gene: 8. V gene TRBV6-5 combines with J gene TRBJ1-1, with TRBD1 matching over 8 bases. The specimen was PBMCs, collected roughly 260 days after intestinal transplant. This sequence originates from a human patient who received an intestinal transplant, so some T cells may come from the graft donor. CDR3 sequence (DNA): TGTGCCAGCAGTTACCGCAGGGGGCTTACGGACACTGAAGCTTTCTTT. Its protein is CASSYRRGLTDTEAFF.